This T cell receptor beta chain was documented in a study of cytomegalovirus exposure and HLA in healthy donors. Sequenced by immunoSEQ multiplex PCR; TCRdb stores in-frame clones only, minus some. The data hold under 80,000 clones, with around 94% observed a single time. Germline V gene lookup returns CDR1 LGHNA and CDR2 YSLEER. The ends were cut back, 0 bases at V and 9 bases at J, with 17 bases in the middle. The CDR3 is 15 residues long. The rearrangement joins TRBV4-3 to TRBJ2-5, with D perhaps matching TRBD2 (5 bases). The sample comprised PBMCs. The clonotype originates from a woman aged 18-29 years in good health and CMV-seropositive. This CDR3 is CASSQDDGEKRPQYF. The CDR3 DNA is TGCGCCAGCAGCCAAGACGACGGGGAGAAGAGACCCCAGTACTTC.